This T cell receptor beta chain was recovered during a study of PD-L1 blockade in urothelial cancer. Study as a whole: Male sex and bladder-origin urothelial cancer characterized about 90% of the roughly 30 patients. The study recovered a median of 141,255 T cells per blood sample.

Germline lookup yields CDR1 SGHVS and CDR2 FQNEAQ. The V and J ends lost 0 bases and 4 bases respectively, with 13 bases between them. The CDR3 runs to 15 residues. Assay: immunoSEQ multiplex PCR; the TCRdb copy retains only in-frame clones and omits some. The sample yields some 20,000 clones, 88% seen once. The TCR comes from a man aged 45-65 years with urothelial cancer. The input for sequencing was PBMCs, taken around atezolizumab (anti-PD-L1) treatment. The chain uses TRBV7-8 and TRBJ2-7, with a tentative D call TRBD2 (6 bases). The CDR3 coding sequence is TGTGCCAGCAGCTTAGCGGGTAGCGGAGGGTACGAGCAGTACTTC. Its translation: CASSLAGSGGYEQYF. The variable domain in full, completed from reference TRBV7-8 and TRBJ2-7, reads GAGVSQSPRYKVAKRGQDVALRCDPISGHVSLFWYQQALGQGPEFLTYFQNEAQLDKSGLPSDRFFAERPEGSVSTLKIQRTQQEDSAVYLCASSLAGSGGYEQYFGPGTRLTVT.